This T cell receptor (beta chain) was profiled in a study of cytomegalovirus exposure and HLA in healthy donors. The CDR3 length is 16 residues. CDR1 and CDR2 (germline): LGHNA, YSLEER. V shed 0 bases and J 5 bases; nucleotides not matched to a gene: 4. Comments on this clone: Its target is not known.

Amplification used 60 Vbeta primers and 13 Jbeta primers. Data came from immunoSEQ multiplex PCR; TCRdb stores just in-frame clones and leaves some out. Among 180,000 or so clones listed, about 77% were seen once. Study conclusions and caveats: It was likely that a cluster of highly shared sequence variants was a sequencing artifact.

The TCR comes from a woman in her 30s in good health and CMV-seropositive. The sample was PBMCs. The V gene is TRBV4-3, the J gene TRBJ2-5, with TRBD2 matching over 12 bases. Here the CDR3 DNA reads TGCGCCAGCAGCCAAGACTGGACTAGCGGGGAGGAGACCCAGTACTTC. Its translation is CASSQDWTSGEETQYF.